This T cell receptor (beta chain) was observed in a study of T cell responses to AZD1222 COVID-19 vaccine. Study-level information: Researchers grouped second doses given at about 4 or about 12 weeks into one pool. Study outcomes and limitations: Repertoire sampling happened only post peak T cell response.

As concerns this clone: Its antigen is not known.

Trimming took off 0 bases at V and 4 bases at J, with 7 bases between the two ends. Germline assignment: CDR1 MNHEY and CDR2 SVGAGI. The CDR3 runs 14 residues. Some clones are missing from TCRdb's copy, which holds only in-frame ones; the method was immunoSEQ multiplex PCR. The sample has 150,000 to 200,000 clones, under 95% seen once; the top ten hold 1.2% to 1.5%. The sample consisted of peripheral blood, taken on day 0 of AZD1222 vaccination. The receptor was isolated from an adult in good health. The rearrangement links TRBV6-5 to TRBJ1-3, with D perhaps TRBD1 (6 bases). CDR3 region: CASSYSTGGNTIYF. Here the CDR3 DNA reads TGTGCCAGCAGTTACTCTACAGGGGGAAACACCATATATTTT.